Listed below are T cell receptor beta chains from one sample, sequenced in a study of T cells in Graves' hyperthyroidism and ophthalmopathy. TCRdb reprocessed the multiplex PCR reads with MiXCR, giving one entry per CDR3 protein. The sample includes around 340,000 distinct CDR3 sequences, roughly 20% of them seen just once. The sequenced sample was blood. Receptors originate from a woman in her 50s with Graves' hyperthyroidism. The CDR3 runs from the conserved cysteine through the conserved F or W. D genes are given only for firm matches. Expanded clones are given a class, and other clones once, few, many or no size at all.

CDR3aa	CDR3nt	v_gene	j_gene	d_gene	abundance
CASSYYLNTEAFF	TGTGCCAGCAGTTACTATCTGAACACTGAAGCTTTCTTT	TRBV6-5	TRBJ1-1	NA	many
CASSLQTAASGRSEQYF	TGCGCCAGCAGCTTACAAACAGCGGCTAGCGGGAGAAGCGAGCAGTACTTC	TRBV5-1	TRBJ2-7	TRBD2	NA
CASRGQGALTDTQYF	TGTGCCAGCAGAGGGCAGGGGGCTCTCACAGATACGCAGTATTTT	TRBV28	TRBJ2-3	TRBD1	many
CASRFGGSAGDYEQYF	TGTGCCAGCCGATTTGGGGGCTCAGCGGGAGACTACGAGCAGTACTTC	TRBV19	TRBJ2-7	TRBD2	NA
CAWSYLAYEQYF	TGTGCCTGGAGCTACCTTGCCTACGAGCAGTACTTC	TRBV30	TRBJ2-7	NA	NA
CATSGPPGQANNEQFF	TGTGCCACCAGTGGCCCGCCGGGACAGGCAAACAATGAGCAGTTCTTC	TRBV24-1	TRBJ2-1	TRBD1	NA
CAISPDRGISSYEQYF	TGTGCCATCAGCCCCGACAGGGGGATATCCTCCTACGAGCAGTACTTC	TRBV10-3	TRBJ2-7	TRBD1	NA
CASTRTGYSYEQYF	TGTGCCAGCACCCGGACAGGTTACTCCTACGAGCAGTACTTC	TRBV28	TRBJ2-7	TRBD1	many
CSARVGGSSYNSPLHF	TGCAGTGCTAGAGTCGGAGGGAGCTCCTATAATTCACCCCTCCACTTT	TRBV20-1	TRBJ1-6	NA	NA
CASSAILAGDVDTQYF	TGTGCCAGCAGCGCCATCCTAGCGGGAGACGTAGATACGCAGTATTTT	TRBV7-9	TRBJ2-3	TRBD2	NA
CASSPGWPQFF	TGTGCCAGCAGCCCAGGGTGGCCACAGTTCTTC	TRBV11-2	TRBJ2-1	NA	many
CASSPLAGAVREQFF	TGTGCCAGCAGTCCACTAGCGGGGGCGGTCCGTGAGCAGTTCTTC	TRBV12-3/TRBV12-4	TRBJ2-1	TRBD2	few
CASSDFAFYTDQETQYF	TGTGCCAGCAGTGATTTTGCTTTCTATACAGACCAAGAGACCCAGTACTTC	TRBV2	TRBJ2-5	NA	many
CAASRLAGDNEQFF	TGTGCAGCGAGCCGACTAGCGGGAGACAATGAGCAGTTCTTC	TRBV3-1	TRBJ2-1	TRBD2	few
CASSLTETWYATNEKLFF	TGTGCCAGCAGTCTGACAGAAACGTGGTATGCAACTAATGAAAAACTGTTTTTT	TRBV12-3/TRBV12-4	TRBJ1-4	NA	many
CASSRPFDEQFF	TGTGCCAGCAGTCGACCTTTTGATGAGCAGTTCTTC	TRBV4-2	TRBJ2-1	NA	NA
CASSSGTGGSTNYGYTF	TGTGCCAGCAGTTCCGGGACAGGGGGCTCTACTAACTATGGCTACACCTTC	TRBV28	TRBJ1-2	TRBD1	few
CASSQGKRNAEAFF	TGTGCCAGCAGCCAAGGGAAGAGGAATGCTGAAGCTTTCTTT	TRBV4-2	TRBJ1-1	NA	few
CASSAWTGDTDTQYF	TGTGCCAGCAGCGCATGGACAGGGGACACAGATACGCAGTATTTT	TRBV9	TRBJ2-3	TRBD1	few
CASSLTGPRTSGTPEAAINEQFF	TGCGCCAGCAGCTTGACAGGTCCTCGGACTAGCGGGACCCCCGAGGCCGCAATCAATGAGCAGTTCTTC	TRBV5-1	TRBJ2-1	TRBD2	many
CASSPGVWDEQYF	TGTGCCAGCAGCCCCGGAGTGTGGGACGAGCAGTACTTC	TRBV5-8	TRBJ2-7	NA	many
CASSPVLGRANPLWNEQFF	TGTGCCAGCAGCCCCGTCTTAGGGCGGGCGAATCCTTTATGGAATGAGCAGTTCTTC	TRBV11-2	TRBJ2-1	NA	many
CAWSVDRQGNEQFF	TGTGCCTGGAGTGTAGACCGCCAGGGGAATGAGCAGTTCTTC	TRBV30	TRBJ2-1	NA	many
CASSPSAGGQETQYF	TGTGCCAGCAGCCCCTCGGCGGGCGGACAAGAGACCCAGTACTTC	TRBV16	TRBJ2-5	NA	few
CASSPGDYNEQFF	TGCGCCAGCAGTCCGGGGGACTACAATGAGCAGTTCTTC	TRBV10-1	TRBJ2-1	NA	many
CAAGSGQGITEAFF	TGTGCCGCCGGATCGGGACAGGGAATAACGGAAGCTTTCTTT	TRBV27	TRBJ1-1	TRBD1	few
CSARDRNRGIETQYF	TGCAGTGCTAGAGACCGGAACAGGGGAATAGAGACCCAGTACTTC	TRBV20-1	TRBJ2-5	TRBD1	few
CSAGDRGLAETQYF	TGCAGTGCTGGAGACAGGGGGCTCGCGGAGACCCAGTACTTC	TRBV20-1	TRBJ2-5	TRBD1	many
CASSLMGVGELFF	TGTGCCAGCAGCTTAATGGGCGTCGGGGAGCTGTTTTTT	TRBV7-3	TRBJ2-2	NA	few